This T cell receptor (beta chain) was documented in a study of regulatory T cells in long-lasting Graves disease. Investigators prepared the TCR beta libraries by applying iRepertoire HTBI primers and Arm-PCR of CDR3 regions. TCRdb itself ran the multiplex PCR reads through MiXCR, one entry per CDR3 protein. The repertoire has fewer than 500,000 distinct CDR3 sequences, around 15% of them found once; the top ten carry more than 9%. This clonotype was recorded at least ten times. CDR3 length: 15 amino acids. Germline values: CDR1 MDHEN, CDR2 SYDVKM. V gave up 4 bases and J gave up 8 bases, with 17 bases separating them. Indicated time point: newly diagnosed GD, antithyroid drugs for less than 3 months. From PBMCs, RNA was extracted and then used to make the TCR library. These records were also assigned to another study, of T cells in Graves' hyperthyroidism and ophthalmopathy.

Specimen: peripheral blood mononuclear cells (PBMCs), collected at new diagnosis, from a patient treated with antithyroid drugs. This receptor was taken from a man aged 40-49 years with Graves disease. The chain employs TRBV28 and TRBJ1-4, with D unresolved. CDR3 protein: CASSSPRRADEKLFF. The CDR3 nucleotides are TGTGCCAGCAGTTCACCCCGGAGGGCGGACGAAAAACTGTTTTTT.